This record looks at one T cell receptor (beta chain) sequence and its context. Antigen specificity is unknown. The sample belongs to a study of cytomegalovirus exposure and HLA in healthy donors. General study results and limits: Researchers catalogued 164 TCR beta chains as cytomegalovirus-associated. A later analysis by the authors found several of the most significant clusters apparently linked to common viral pathogens. Analysis was carried out at a later point, and it linked a missense DCLRE1C variant to TCR beta V- and J-gene trimming.

Healthy bone marrow donors supplied every sample. The PCR was carried out with 60 Vbeta primers and 13 Jbeta primers. Assay used: immunoSEQ multiplex PCR; TCRdb lists only in-frame clones, some missing. The sample contains around 110,000 clones, 55% to 65% of which appear only once. This CDR3 has 15 amino acids. Germline V gene lookup returns CDR1 SGHNT and CDR2 YENEEA. Trimming cost V 0 bases and J 2 bases, with 11 bases left between them. The chain links TRBV11-3 to TRBJ2-7; D is uncertain. The receptor comes from a woman under 40 in good health and CMV-seronegative. Material for sequencing was PBMCs. CDR3 loop: CASSLDRGSAYEQYF. The CDR3 DNA sequence: TGTGCCAGCAGCTTAGATCGCGGCTCCGCCTACGAGCAGTACTTC.